One sample yielded the 32 T cell receptor beta chains listed below, sequenced in a study of CD8+ T cells in alopecia areata. The treatment: oral pan-JAK inhibitor, 5-10 mg twice daily. Reverse transcribed after extraction, RNA yielded cDNA as the sequencing template. Clones were read by immunoSEQ multiplex PCR, and TCRdb kept only the in-frame ones, dropping some. The sample records 80,000 to 100,000 clones, 44% being singletons. The source was CD8+ T cells sorted from blood, collected at week 24, from a patient treated with tofacitinib. The receptor set was obtained from a human donor with alopecia areata.

The chain recombines TRBV13 with TRBJ1-1; no definite D call. Trimming took 1 base from V and 1 from J, leaving 4 bases between them. In germline, CDR1 is PRHDT, CDR2 FYEKMQ (reference sequence). The CDR3 runs 13 residues. CDR3 DNA sequence: TGTGCCAGCAGCTTAGCTAGGAACACTGAAGCTTTCTTT. Amino acids: CASSLARNTEAFF.

The chain links TRBV6-4 to TRBJ2-2; no definite D call. Germline CDR1 is MRHNA and CDR2 is SNTAGT. The CDR3 runs to 13 residues. Between the trimmed V and J ends, which lost 2 bases and 6 bases, there was a span of 7 bases. CDR3 nucleotides: TGTGCCAGCAGTGACGGGTCGGCCGGGGAGCTGTTTTTT. Translation gives CASSDGSAGELFF.

This clone occurred a few times. J is TRBJ1-5 and V is TRBV19, with 7 bases aligning to TRBD1. The length of the CDR3 is 16 residues. Trimming removed 3 bases from V and 5 bases from J; junction bases left unmatched: 10. Germline V lookup: CDR1 LNHDA, CDR2 SQIVND (reference sequence). CDR3 residues: CASSIYGTEKYQPQHF. In DNA, the CDR3 is TGTGCCAGTAGTATTTACGGGACAGAAAAGTATCAGCCCCAGCATTTT.

The gene calls are TRBV13 and TRBJ2-5, with 7 nucleotides matching TRBD1. This CDR3 has 12 amino acids. The germline V gene encodes CDR1 PRHDT and CDR2 FYEKMQ (reference sequence). The V and J ends lost 5 bases and 5 bases, in that order; junction bases with no gene match: 2. CDR3 in DNA: TGTGCCAGCAGCCCGGACAGGGAGACCCAGTACTTC. Translation: CASSPDRETQYF.

J is TRBJ2-5 and V is TRBV7-8, with 7 bases identical to TRBD2. Trimming removed 5 bases from V and 0 bases from J; junction bases left unmatched: 9. This CDR3 spans 16 amino acids. Germline CDR1 reads SGHVS; CDR2 reads FQNEAQ. The CDR3 sequence: CASSEGRGEYQETQYF. The CDR3 DNA sequence: TGTGCCAGCAGCGAGGGGAGGGGAGAGTACCAAGAGACCCAGTACTTC. Using reference TRBV7-8 and TRBJ2-5 for the parts outside the CDR3, the full variable domain is GAGVSQSPRYKVAKRGQDVALRCDPISGHVSLFWYQQALGQGPEFLTYFQNEAQLDKSGLPSDRFFAERPEGSVSTLKIQRTQQEDSAVYLCASSEGRGEYQETQYFGPGTRLLVL.

This clone turned up a few times. The chain couples TRBV7-9 to TRBJ2-1; 11 bases line up with TRBD2. This CDR3 spans 17 amino acids. Germline V gene sequence: CDR1 SEHNR, CDR2 FQNEAQ (reference sequence). Losses at the gene ends were 1 base for V and 4 bases for J; bases not matched to a gene: 6. The CDR3: CASSLGLAGRKYNEQFF. The CDR3 DNA reads TGTGCCAGCAGCTTAGGACTAGCGGGACGTAAATACAATGAGCAGTTCTTC.

V gene TRBV7-2 combines with J gene TRBJ2-7; D possibly uses TRBD1 or TRBD2 (5 bases each). Germline V lookup: CDR1 SGHTA, CDR2 FQGNSA. This CDR3 has 13 residues. The V gene lost 5 bases and the J gene lost 4 bases, with 12 bases spanning the gap. Here the CDR3 reads CASSIGTTYEQYF. DNA of the CDR3: TGTGCCAGCAGCATCGGGACGACATACGAGCAGTACTTC.

As regards this clone: Germline and junction disagree at one end, which may indicate a read error. This chain joins TRBV6-1 and TRBJ2-5; D is unclear. There are 11 residues in the CDR3. The germline gives CDR1 MNHNS, CDR2 SASEGT. The DNA of the CDR3 is TGTGCCAGCAGCGCTACTGGGCTCAAGGACTTC. Protein: CASSATGLKDF.

This clone was detected a few times. Here the CDR3 reads CASSFYGPNYEQYF. In DNA, the CDR3 is TGTGCCAGCAGCTTTTATGGACCAAACTACGAGCAGTACTTC. The J gene is TRBJ2-7, the V gene TRBV7-2; D is unclear. Between the trimmed V and J ends, which lost 3 bases and 3 bases, there was a span of 12 bases. The CDR3 is 14 amino acids. Germline loops: CDR1 SGHTA, CDR2 FQGNSA.

This clone was picked up a small number of times. V gene TRBV5-1 combines with J gene TRBJ2-7; 10 nucleotides align to TRBD2. Germline trimming cut 3 bases from V and 2 bases from J; bases unmatched to any gene: 8. Germline V gives CDR1 SGHRS, CDR2 YFSETQ. This CDR3 is built from 16 residues. The CDR3 reads CASSSPGSGRAYEQYF. The CDR3 nucleotides read TGCGCCAGCAGCTCGCCGGGAAGCGGGAGGGCCTACGAGCAGTACTTC.

Notes on this clone: Other DNA sequences in this specimen translate into the identical CDR3. The gene calls are TRBV5-1 and TRBJ2-7; a weak D match, TRBD2 (5 bases). The germline CDR1 and CDR2 sequences are SGHRS and YFSETQ. V lost 4 bases to trimming and J lost 5 bases, with 7 bases between them. The CDR3 extends over 11 amino acids. CDR3 sequence: CASSPGDEQYF. The CDR3 coding sequence is TGCGCCAGCAGCCCCGGGGACGAGCAGTACTTC.

This clone was seen at least ten times. The chain is built from TRBV18 and TRBJ2-2; D is unclear. Trimming took 3 bases from V and 0 from J, leaving 8 bases between them. Germline CDR1 reads KGHSH; CDR2 reads LQKENI. This CDR3 comprises 15 residues. The CDR3 spells CASSPLPANTGELFF. The CDR3 DNA is TGTGCCAGCTCACCCCTCCCGGCGAACACCGGGGAGCTGTTTTTT.

This chain links TRBV4-1 with TRBJ2-7, with 8 bases matching TRBD2. The CDR3 totals 16 residues. Germline values: CDR1 MGHRA, CDR2 YSYEKL. The J segment lost 3 bases and the V segment lost 0 bases, leaving 7 bases of the junction unmatched. The CDR3 sequence: CASSQEGERGYYEQYF. For the CDR3, the DNA is TGCGCCAGCAGCCAAGAAGGCGAGCGGGGGTACTACGAGCAGTACTTC.

The gene calls are TRBV7-9 and TRBJ2-2; D remains unclear. Germline-derived CDR1 and CDR2 are SEHNR and FQNEAQ (reference sequence). The CDR3 length is 14 residues. The ends were cut back, 5 bases at V and 4 bases at J, with 11 bases in the middle. The CDR3 DNA sequence: TGTGCCAGCAGCCCCCCCACGTCCACCGGGGAGCTGTTTTTT. It yields the protein CASSPPTSTGELFF.

The rearrangement links TRBV4-1 to TRBJ2-5; D is unresolved. The germline V gene encodes CDR1 MGHRA and CDR2 YSYEKL. The CDR3 loop spans 14 amino acids. V was trimmed by 0 bases and J by 0 bases, leaving 5 bases between them. Written as DNA, the CDR3 is TGCGCCAGCAGCCAAGAGTACGACCAAGAGACCCAGTACTTC. Encoded protein: CASSQEYDQETQYF.

The V and J genes are TRBV30 and TRBJ2-3; 12 bases align to TRBD1. Per the germline V gene, CDR1 is GTSNPN and CDR2 is SVGIG (reference sequence). This CDR3 is 16 amino acids long. V shed 0 bases, J shed 5 bases, and the junction held 6 bases outside the gene matches. CDR3 region: CAWSVTGQGALDTQYF. The DNA of the CDR3 is TGTGCCTGGAGTGTGACGGGACAGGGGGCTTTAGATACGCAGTATTTT.

The chain joins TRBV5-4 to TRBJ2-1; 11 positions agree with TRBD2. Germline V lookup: CDR1 SGHNT, CDR2 YYREEE (reference sequence). The CDR3 extends over 14 amino acids. V lost 0 bases and J lost 9; bases outside the gene matches: 2. The DNA for the CDR3 is TGTGCCAGCAGCTTGGTGACTAGCGGGACTGAGCAGTTCTTC. It is translated as CASSLVTSGTEQFF. Full variable domain (remainder filled in from reference TRBV5-4 and TRBJ2-1): ETGVTQSPTHLIKTRGQQVTLRCSSQSGHNTVSWYQQALGQGPQFIFQYYREEENGRGNFPPRFSGLQFPNYSSELNVNALELDDSALYLCASSLVTSGTEQFFGPGTRLTVL.

The chain joins TRBV6-5 to TRBJ1-5; 7 positions agree with TRBD1. Germline-derived CDR1 and CDR2 are MNHEY and SVGAGI. J lost 4 bases, V lost 6 bases, and 6 bases had no gene match. The CDR3 spans 14 residues. Here the CDR3 reads CASRKTGRNQPQHF. CDR3 nucleotides: TGTGCCAGCAGGAAGACAGGGAGGAATCAGCCCCAGCATTTT.

This clone has more than one count but fewer than ten. The chain couples TRBV9 to TRBJ2-7; D possibly corresponds to TRBD2 (6 bases). The V gene's germline CDR1 is SGDLS and CDR2 YYNGEE. This CDR3 contains 14 residues. V dropped 4 bases and J dropped 6 bases, with 17 bases sitting between them. The CDR3 loop reads CASSRGSWAGEQYF. The CDR3 DNA reads TGTGCCAGCAGCCGGGGGAGTTGGGCGGGCGAGCAGTACTTC.

This clone was counted once. V gene TRBV27 combines with J gene TRBJ2-7; 10 nucleotides line up with TRBD2. With 7 bases clipped from V and 0 bases from J, the junction kept 3 bases outside the gene matches. The CDR3 has 14 residues. CDR1 is MNHEY and CDR2 is SMNVEV in the germline V gene (reference sequence). The CDR3 loop is CASNPSGSSYEQYF. Here the CDR3 DNA reads TGTGCCAGCAACCCTAGCGGGAGCTCCTACGAGCAGTACTTC.

This chain uses TRBV13 with TRBJ2-1; 11 nucleotides line up with TRBD2. The CDR3 has 16 amino acids. The germline gives CDR1 PRHDT, CDR2 FYEKMQ (reference sequence). J was trimmed by 6 bases and V by 5 bases; bases with no gene match: 9. CDR3 nucleotides: TGTGCCAGCAGCCCAGGGGGACTAGCGGTCCTCAATGAGCAGTTCTTC. Protein: CASSPGGLAVLNEQFF.

The chain recombines TRBV7-9 with TRBJ2-1; 11 positions match TRBD2. V dropped 5 bases and J dropped 5; count of bases not matched to a gene: 5. The CDR3 length is 15 residues. Germline CDR1 and CDR2: SEHNR and FQNEAQ (reference sequence). The CDR3 protein is CASSHTSGRDNEQFF. The CDR3 DNA reads as TGTGCCAGCAGCCACACTAGCGGGAGAGACAATGAGCAGTTCTTC.

This clone showed up just a few times. V gene TRBV30 combines with J gene TRBJ2-1; D might be TRBD1 (5 bases). Germline assignment: CDR1 GTSNPN and CDR2 SVGIG (reference sequence). With 0 bases removed from V and 4 bases from J, the gap between germline ends came to 10 bases. CDR3 size: 14 residues. CDR3 protein: CAWSVQRQYNEQFF. The CDR3 DNA follows: TGTGCCTGGAGTGTACAGAGACAGTACAATGAGCAGTTCTTC.

V usage is TRBV2 and J usage is TRBJ1-1; D not certain. The CDR3 is 12 residues long. V was pared by 11 bases and J by 3 bases, with 13 bases between. The germline CDR1 and CDR2 sequences are SNHLY and FYNNEI. CDR3 bases: TGTGCCGGGAGACTGATAGACACTGAAGCTTTCTTT. It codes for CAGRLIDTEAFF.

This rearrangement joins TRBV6-5 to TRBJ2-5; D might be TRBD2 (6 bases). The CDR3 consists of 14 residues. V lost 4 bases and J 11 bases, leaving 20 bases between the germline ends. Germline CDR1 and CDR2: MNHEY and SVGAGI. The CDR3, as DNA: TGTGCCAGCAGTTTCGACAGAACTTCGGGGGAGCAGTACTTC. Amino acid sequence: CASSFDRTSGEQYF.

The chain recombines TRBV29-1 with TRBJ2-5; 7 bases fit TRBD1. Germline lookup yields CDR1 SQVTM and CDR2 ANQGSEA. The CDR3 is 17 amino acids. The V segment lost 0 bases and the J segment 5 bases; nucleotides outside the gene matches: 15. The CDR3 sequence is CSVEDRKPGQIVETQYF. DNA for the CDR3: TGCAGCGTTGAAGATAGGAAGCCGGGACAGATCGTGGAGACCCAGTACTTC.

This sequence joins TRBV7-9 and TRBJ2-5; tentatively, D is TRBD2 (6 bases). V was cut by 3 bases and J by 6 bases, with 11 bases left in between. Germline CDR1 SEHNR, CDR2 FQNEAQ (reference sequence). This CDR3 contains 13 residues. The CDR3 reads CASSFREDQTQYF. CDR3 nucleotide sequence: TGTGCCAGCAGCTTCAGGGAGGATCAGACCCAGTACTTC.

This sequence joins TRBV28 and TRBJ1-2; possible D gene TRBD1, 5 bases. V dropped 10 bases and J dropped 7 bases, with 19 bases sitting between them. This CDR3 has 13 residues. Germline V CDR1 and CDR2: MDHEN, SYDVKM. The CDR3 bases are TGTGCCACCTCTTATCTATGGGACCGTGGCTACACCTTC. This encodes CATSYLWDRGYTF.

This chain uses TRBV29-1 with TRBJ2-7; D is perhaps TRBD2 (5 bases). V was pared by 0 bases and J by 4 bases, with 19 bases between. CDR1 and CDR2 from the germline V gene are SQVTM and ANQGSEA. There are 16 residues in the CDR3. CDR3 amino acids: CSVEDSGSGGLYEQYF. Here the CDR3 DNA reads TGCAGCGTTGAAGATTCCGGCAGCGGTGGGTTATACGAGCAGTACTTC.

CDR3: CASRKDGEGELFF. The CDR3 bases are TGTGCCAGCAGAAAGGACGGGGAAGGGGAGCTGTTTTTT. The chain has TRBV28 and TRBJ2-2; tentative D call: TRBD2 (5 bases). Looked up from germline, CDR1 is MDHEN and CDR2 is SYDVKM. V shed 6 bases and J shed 8 bases, with 13 bases lying between them. CDR3 size: 13 residues. Full variable domain (rest looked up from reference TRBV28 and TRBJ2-2): DVKVTQSSRYLVKRTGEKVFLECVQDMDHENMFWYRQDPGLGLRLIYFSYDVKMKEKGDIPEGYSVSREKKERFSLILESASTNQTSMYLCASRKDGEGELFFGEGSRLTVL.

This clone was counted only a few times. The V and J genes are TRBV27 and TRBJ2-7, with 15 nucleotides matching TRBD2. Per germline, CDR1 MNHEY and CDR2 SMNVEV (reference sequence). The V segment lost 5 bases and the J segment 4 bases; nucleotides outside the gene matches: 6. The CDR3 totals 16 residues. The CDR3 nucleotides are TGTGCCAGCAGTAAGGGGACTAGCGGGAGGCATTACGAGCAGTACTTC. This sequence encodes CASSKGTSGRHYEQYF.

This clone was counted a single time. The chain recombines TRBV6-1 with TRBJ2-7; 8 nucleotides line up with TRBD2. Unmatched junction bases numbered 6, after V lost 4 bases and J lost 4 bases. Germline assignment: CDR1 MNHNS and CDR2 SASEGT. The length of the CDR3 is 14 residues. The CDR3, as DNA: TGTGCCAGCAGTGGGTCGGGAGGGATTTACGAGCAGTACTTC. It is translated as CASSGSGGIYEQYF.